This T cell receptor (beta chain) is drawn from a study of blood T cell repertoires in COVID-19. Study at large: Material from acute and convalescent COVID-19 was sourced from the United States, Italy and Spain. Sample material is recorded as cDNA or gDNA derived from T cells, B-cell-depleted T cells, or PBMCs.

In the authors' methods: Reference gene primer amplification gave nucleated cell count estimates. Method: immunoSEQ multiplex PCR; TCRdb's copy keeps in-frame clones and lacks some. V, J and clone size are those of that table, while D and trimming were read from the DNA. The table includes 200,000 to 300,000 clones, 80% to 85% detected once. The CDR3 loop spans 14 amino acids. The junction had 6 bases not matched to a gene; V was cut back by 4 bases and J by 7 bases. CDR1 and CDR2 (germline): GTSNPN, SVGIG (reference sequence). The chain combines TRBV30 with TRBJ1-6; 8 nucleotides align to TRBD1. The TCR sequence derives from a woman in her forties who had recovered from COVID-19. Sequencing was carried out using peripheral blood. The CDR3 protein is CAWTSTGENSPLHF. As DNA, the CDR3 is TGTGCCTGGACTTCGACAGGGGAGAATTCACCCCTCCACTTT.